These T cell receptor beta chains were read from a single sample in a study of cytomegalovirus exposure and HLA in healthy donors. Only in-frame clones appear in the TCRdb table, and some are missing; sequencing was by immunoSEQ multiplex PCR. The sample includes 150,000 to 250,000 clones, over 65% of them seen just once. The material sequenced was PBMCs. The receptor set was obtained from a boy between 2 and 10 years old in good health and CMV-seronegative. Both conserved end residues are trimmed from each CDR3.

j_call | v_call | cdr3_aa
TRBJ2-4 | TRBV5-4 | ASSNGQDELAKNIQY
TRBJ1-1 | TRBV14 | ASSQGTGDEAF
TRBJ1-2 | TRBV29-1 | STAGQDYGYT
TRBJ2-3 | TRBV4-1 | ASSHNPAGRTDTQY
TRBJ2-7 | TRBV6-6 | ASVLAGGVVNEQY
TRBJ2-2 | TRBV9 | ASSSTGELF
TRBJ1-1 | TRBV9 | ASSPSQGSSEAF
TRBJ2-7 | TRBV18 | ASSPGTGAYEQY
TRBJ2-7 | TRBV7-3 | ASSLAGENEQY
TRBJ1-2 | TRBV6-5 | ASSYGRGIGGYT
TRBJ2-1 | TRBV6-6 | ASIATGSSYNEQF
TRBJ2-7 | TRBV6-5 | ASSPRDIKYEQY
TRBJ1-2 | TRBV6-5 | ASSYSNRGYGYT
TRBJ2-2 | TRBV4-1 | ASSLWGDPNTGELF
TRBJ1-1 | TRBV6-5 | ASSYRTGGEAF
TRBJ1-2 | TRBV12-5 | ASGPGTWTNGYT
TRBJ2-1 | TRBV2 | ASGLKQGIYNEQF